This paragraph covers one TCR beta chain sequence. Some clones are missing from TCRdb's copy, which holds only in-frame ones; the method was immunoSEQ multiplex PCR. Counted here are roughly 280,000 clones, around 90% occurring once; the ten biggest clones make up around 2.8%. The data were taken from a study of blood T cell repertoires in COVID-19. Study as a whole: In each case, the material was cDNA or gDNA derived from T cells, B-cell-depleted T cells, or PBMCs.

All enrollees were roughly 18 to 90 years old and from 24 US areas. Before they entered the study, exposed participants had met a COVID-19 case within 2 weeks. V lost 3 bases, J lost 7 bases, and 6 bases stayed unmatched. There are 15 residues in the CDR3. Germline V gene lookup returns CDR1 LNHDA and CDR2 SQIVND (reference sequence). This chain uses TRBV19 with TRBJ2-2, with TRBD2 matching over 9 bases. This TCR was sampled from a man between 35 and 55 years old who had been exposed to COVID-19. Material for sequencing was PBMCs or T cells enriched from blood (not recorded which). This CDR3 is CASSIIAGDIGELFF. DNA for the CDR3: TGTGCCAGTAGTATTATAGCGGGAGACATCGGGGAGCTGTTTTTT.